The following is a TCR beta chain sequence with its context. Its antigen is not known. Repertoires were generated with immunoSEQ multiplex PCR, while TCRdb's copy carries only in-frame clones and drops some. The sample contains about 2 million clones, approximately 95% of which appear only once. This specimen comes from a study of shared clonotypes between healthy human individuals. Overall study context: The donor group consisted of a couple of women and a few men, aged 18 to 49. Study-wide results and limits: A generally larger estimated richness was seen in naive subsets than in memory subsets.

Only CD45RO-negative cells positively selected for CCR7 counted as naive CD8 cells, so terminally differentiated effector memory CD45RA+ cells were excluded. J gave up 0 bases and V 8 bases, and 10 bases lay outside the gene matches. Per the germline V gene, CDR1 is LNHDA and CDR2 is SQIVND (reference sequence). This CDR3 comprises 16 residues. The source of this sequence is a man younger than 35 in good health. The chain couples TRBV19 to TRBJ2-7; 10 positions agree with TRBD1. The sequenced sample consisted of naive CD8+ T cells sorted from blood. In nucleotides, the CDR3 is TGTGCCAGTTACCGGGACAGGGGAGCCAACTCCTACGAGCAGTACTTC. This codes for CASYRDRGANSYEQYF.